The 9 T cell receptor beta chains below come from one sample, sequenced in a study of patients and donors after allogeneic stem cell transplantation. TCRdb reprocessed the RT-PCR reads with MiXCR, giving one entry per CDR3 protein. Here the sample spans some 960,000 distinct CDR3 sequences, under 20% being singletons. The sample was blood, either unsorted or a sorted T cell fraction (not recorded which). Receptors originate from a human donor who was either an allogeneic HSCT recipient or a stem cell or donor lymphocyte infusion donor (not recorded which). It is not recorded whose cells these are; they may come from a transplant donor.

V and J are TRBV9 and TRBJ2-6; D is ambiguous. CDR1 and CDR2 from the germline V gene are SGDLS and YYNGEE. The CDR3 extends over 16 amino acids. V was pared by 0 bases and J by 2 bases, with 9 bases between. CDR3 in DNA: TGTGCCAGCAGCGTAGATAAGGGCACTGGGGCCAACGTCCTGACTTTC. Its protein is CASSVDKGTGANVLTF. The whole variable domain, remainder taken from reference TRBV9 and TRBJ2-6, is DSGVTQTPKHLITATGQRVTLRCSPRSGDLSVYWYQQSLDQGLQFLIQYYNGEERAKGNILERFSAQQFPDLHSELNLSSLELGDSALYFCASSVDKGTGANVLTFGAGSRLTVL.

This chain joins TRBV9 and TRBJ2-7, with unresolved D. The CDR3 has 15 residues. Germline V lookup: CDR1 SGDLS, CDR2 YYNGEE. Between the trimmed V and J ends, which lost 0 bases and 3 bases, there was a span of 13 bases. CDR3 in amino acids: CASSVETGWLYEQYF. The CDR3 DNA reads as TGTGCCAGCAGCGTAGAGACGGGTTGGCTCTACGAGCAGTACTTC.

V is TRBV12-3 or TRBV12-4 and J is TRBJ1-2; D possibly corresponds to TRBD1 (5 bases). V was shortened by 5 bases and J by 8 bases, with 18 bases between the two germline ends. This CDR3 contains 14 residues. The CDR3 sequence: CASSMGQGGKGYTF. The DNA for the CDR3 is TGTGCCAGCAGTATGGGTCAGGGAGGAAAAGGCTACACCTTC.

The rearrangement joins TRBV4-1 to TRBJ2-2, with 8 nucleotides matching TRBD2. V gave up 4 bases and J gave up 1 base; unmatched junction bases: 2. CDR3 length: 15 amino acids. Per the germline V gene, CDR1 is MGHRA and CDR2 is YSYEKL. DNA of the CDR3: TGCGCCAGCAGCCCTCTAGCGGGGAACACCGGGGAGCTGTTTTTT. It yields the protein CASSPLAGNTGELFF.

The sample holds many counts of this clonotype. This chain connects TRBV12-3 or TRBV12-4 to TRBJ2-7; 7 nucleotides agree with TRBD1. CDR3 length equals 14 residues. J lost 4 bases, V lost 6 bases, and 9 bases had no gene match. The CDR3 coding sequence is TGTGCCAGCAGCTCCCCGGGACAGAGTTACGAGCAGTACTTC. Translating gives CASSSPGQSYEQYF.

The chain recombines TRBV7-3 with TRBJ2-4; a weak D match, TRBD1 (5 bases). The CDR3 contains 13 residues. Trimming removed 1 base at V and 7 bases at J, with 8 bases between. CDR1 and CDR2 from the germline V gene are SGHTA and FQGTGA. Here the CDR3 DNA reads TGTGCCAGCAGCTTAAAGCAGGGTAACATTCAGTACTTC. Amino acid sequence: CASSLKQGNIQYF.

The rearrangement uses TRBV2 and TRBJ2-2; maybe TRBD1 (5 bases). The CDR3 covers 13 residues. Per germline, CDR1 SNHLY and CDR2 FYNNEI. Deletions cut 7 bases from V and 5 bases from J, with 11 bases between. The CDR3 DNA sequence: TGTGCCAGCAACAGACAGACAACCGGGGAGCTGTTTTTT. Translation: CASNRQTTGELFF.

This clonotype came up many times. The chain couples TRBV27 to TRBJ1-2; maybe TRBD1 (5 bases). V was pared by 3 bases and J by 3 bases, with 11 bases between. The CDR3 runs to 14 residues. Germline V gene lookup returns CDR1 MNHEY and CDR2 SMNVEV (reference sequence). The DNA for the CDR3 is TGTGCCAGCAGTTTCCGGGACGGGGACTATGGCTACACCTTC. Protein sequence: CASSFRDGDYGYTF.

V usage is TRBV9 and J usage is TRBJ2-2, with D possibly TRBD2 on 5 matching bases. Germline loops: CDR1 SGDLS, CDR2 YYNGEE. This CDR3 has 16 amino acids. V lost 3 bases and J lost 4, with 16 bases in between. The CDR3 nucleotides are TGTGCCAGCAGCGAACGCCACGCAGCGGCCACCGGGGAGCTGTTTTTT. Its protein product is CASSERHAAATGELFF. The entire variable domain, with the rest obtained from reference TRBV9 and TRBJ2-2, is as follows: DSGVTQTPKHLITATGQRVTLRCSPRSGDLSVYWYQQSLDQGLQFLIQYYNGEERAKGNILERFSAQQFPDLHSELNLSSLELGDSALYFCASSERHAAATGELFFGEGSRLTVL.